Shown below are 22 T cell receptor delta chains from a single sample sequenced in a study of gamma-delta chains in newborns, infants, children. TCRdb called clones from the reads again using CATT. Of more than 3,000 delta-chain clones in the sample, more than 4% are singletons; the top ten hold about 6%. The specimen sequenced was blood. All receptors derive from a child who was a newborn, infant or young child, either healthy, febrile or measles-vaccinated (not recorded which).

This clone is medium-sized within its sample. The rearrangement links TRDV2 to TRDJ1, with TRDD3 matching over 11 bases. Per the germline V gene, CDR1 is GEAIGNYY and CDR2 is EKD. Trimming at V came to 3 bases and at J to 0 bases, leaving 11 bases not matched to a gene. The CDR3 is 18 amino acids. The CDR3 is CACDPVWGIQVNTDKLIF. Here the CDR3 DNA reads TGTGCCTGTGACCCTGTCTGGGGGATACAGGTGAACACCGATAAACTCATCTTT.

To note about this clone: It may be a read error: a sequence one base away is much more abundant. The rearrangement joins TRDV2 to TRDJ4, with TRDD3 matching 13 bases. Germline CDR1 GEAIGNYY, CDR2 EKD. J lost 1 base, V lost 0 bases, and 16 bases had no gene match. There are 20 residues in the CDR3. CDR3 amino acids: CACDTGNLTGGYVYYRPLIF. CDR3 in DNA: TGTGCCTGTGACACCGGAAACCTTACTGGGGGATACGTTTATTACAGACCCCTGATCTTT.

Note on this clone: TCRdb has a much larger clone's protein, which differs at residue 9 from the translation of this DNA, likely because of a read error; what is shown is the protein translated from the DNA. The chain has TRDV2 and TRDJ1; 8 nucleotides line up with TRDD3. The CDR3 has 15 residues. J gave up 0 bases and V 3 bases, and 5 bases lay outside the gene matches. Per germline, CDR1 GEAIGNYY and CDR2 EKD. The CDR3 loop reads CACDQLGEHTDKLIF. CDR3 bases: TGTGCCTGTGACCAGCTGGGGGAACACACCGATAAACTCATCTTT.

This clone was seen only a few times. Relative to the germline gene, one junction end is altered; a read error may explain this. The chain combines TRDV2 with TRDJ3; possible D gene TRDD3, 5 bases. The germline gives CDR1 GEAIGNYY, CDR2 EKD. CDR3 length equals 19 residues. The CDR3 coding sequence is TGTGCCTGGGACACGGCTAGGGGACCCAGCTCCTGGGACACCCGACAGATGTTTTTC. It specifies CAWDTARGPSSWDTRQMFF.

Within the sample, this clone is large (0.1 to 1%). The sample carries other DNA sequences with the same CDR3. The V call is TRDV2, the J call TRDJ3, with 13 bases that match TRDD3. CDR3 length equals 22 residues. The V gene end was trimmed by 1 base and the J gene end by 0 bases; junction bases not matched to a gene: 11. Germline V CDR1 and CDR2: GEAIGNYY, EKD. For the CDR3, the DNA is TGTGCCTGTGACACGGATCTACTGGGGGATACGCGAGGCTCCTGGGACACCCGACAGATGTTTTTC. Translated, it gives CACDTDLLGDTRGSWDTRQMFF.

In the case of this clone: A much larger clone differs from this one at a single base, so this may be a read error. This sequence joins TRDV2 and TRDJ3, with D possibly being TRDD3 (5 bases). Germline CDR1 and CDR2: GEAIGNYY and EKD. Trimming cost V 9 bases and J 0 bases, with 32 bases left between them. This CDR3 has 22 amino acids. CDR3: CARPCSILNPNKSSWDTRQMFF. The DNA for the CDR3 is TGTGCCCGTCCATGTTCGATACTGAACCCAAACAAAAGCTCCTGGGACACCCGACAGATGTTTTTC.

Regarding this clone: A read error is likely here: a far larger clone is one base away. Other DNA sequences in this sample translate to the same CDR3. V and J are TRDV2 and TRDJ1; no clear D. Trimming cost V 0 bases and J 0 bases, with 10 bases left between them. CDR1 and CDR2 from the germline V gene are GEAIGNYY and EKD. CDR3 length equals 15 residues. The CDR3 here is CACDTVGGNTDKLIF. Here the CDR3 DNA reads TGTGCCTGTGACACCGTGGGCGGTAACACCGATAAACTCATCTTT.

This clone appeared a few times. This chain uses TRDV2 with TRDJ1; D possibly corresponds to TRDD3 (5 bases). The CDR3 spans 18 residues. Trimming stripped 5 bases from V and 1 base from J, with 25 bases between. The germline V gene encodes CDR1 GEAIGNYY and CDR2 EKD. Here the CDR3 DNA reads TGTGCCTGTGGCCCCCTAATCTCCCACGGGGGTCTCACCGATAAACTCATCTTT. This translates into CACGPLISHGGLTDKLIF.

This clone occurred a few times. This likely came from a read error, as a far larger clone is one base away. This chain's CDR3 is CACDTAGGGSSSWDTRQTFF. The CDR3 DNA is TGTGCCTGTGACACCGCGGGTGGGGGATCCTCCTCCTGGGACACCCGACAGACGTTTTTC. The V and J genes are TRDV2 and TRDJ3; 8 bases agree with TRDD3. The CDR3 length is 20 residues. Germline loops: CDR1 GEAIGNYY, CDR2 EKD.

V usage is TRDV2 and J usage is TRDJ1, with a possible D match to TRDD3 (6 bases). Germline CDR1 and CDR2: GEAIGNYY and EKD. This CDR3 spans 15 amino acids. The V end lost 9 bases, the J end lost 3 bases, and 22 bases lay between the germline ends. The DNA of the CDR3 is TGTGCCGCCCACGAGATGGGGGTAGTACCCGATAAACTCATCTTT. It specifies CAAHEMGVVPDKLIF.

This clone is classed as medium-sized (0.01 to 0.1%). Other DNA sequences in the sample encode the same CDR3. The chain joins TRDV2 to TRDJ1, with TRDD3 matching 10 bases. The J segment lost 4 bases and the V segment lost 0 bases, leaving 7 bases of the junction unmatched. The CDR3 spans 16 residues. Germline CDR1 and CDR2: GEAIGNYY and EKD. CDR3 loop: CACDTAWGGIRDKLIF. CDR3 sequence (DNA): TGTGCCTGTGACACCGCCTGGGGGGGGATACGCGATAAACTCATCTTT.

This clone is categorized as medium-sized (0.01 to 0.1%). This sequence may be a read error, since a much larger clone differs from it by one base. This CDR3 is also generated by other DNA sequences in the sample. The chain joins TRDV2 to TRDJ3, with 8 bases fitting TRDD3. V shed 1 base and J 5 bases; nucleotides not matched to a gene: 6. Germline V gene data show CDR1 as GEAIGNYY and CDR2 as EKD. This CDR3 is built from 17 residues. The CDR3 sequence is CACDTAGGTRDTRQMFF. In DNA, the CDR3 is TGTGCCTGTGACACTGCTGGGGGAACCCGGGACACCCGACAGATGTTTTTC.

This clone was found a few times. J is TRDJ1 and V is TRDV2; 7 bases align to TRDD3. The V gene end was trimmed by 2 bases and the J gene end by 0 bases; junction bases not matched to a gene: 5. The CDR3 sequence is 15 residues long. Germline CDR1 GEAIGNYY, CDR2 EKD. The CDR3 nucleotides are TGTGCCTGTGACATACTGGGGCAATACACCGATAAACTCATCTTT. Amino acids: CACDILGQYTDKLIF.

Notes on this clone: A much more abundant neighbour one base away suggests this may be a read error. The chain links TRDV2 to TRDJ3; D assignment may be TRDD2 or TRDD3 (5 bases each). The V end was cut by 3 bases, the J end by 0 bases, with 17 bases between. The CDR3 is 19 amino acids. The germline CDR1 and CDR2 sequences are GEAIGNYY and EKD. The CDR3 sequence is CACDAAGIPDSWDTRQMFF. For the CDR3, the DNA is TGTGCCTGTGACGCCGCTGGGATTCCTGACTCCTGGGACACCCGACAGATGTTTTTC.

On this clone itself: This may be a read error, as it is one base from a much larger clone. The chain combines TRDV2 with TRDJ3; 9 nucleotides agree with TRDD3. Germline CDR1 GEAIGNYY, CDR2 EKD. The CDR3 is 20 residues long. The junction had 14 bases not matched to a gene; V was cut back by 6 bases and J by 0 bases. The CDR3 region is CACFVLGDKSGSWDTRQMFF. CDR3 nucleotides: TGTGCCTGTTTTGTACTGGGGGACAAATCGGGCTCCTGGGACACCCGACAGATGTTTTTC.

This clone was seen a few times. Germline is not matched at one junction end, which may reflect a read error. This sample includes further DNA sequences coding for the same CDR3. The chain couples TRDV2 to TRDJ1, with D perhaps matching TRDD3 (6 bases). CDR3 size: 14 residues. Looked up from germline, CDR1 is GEAIGNYY and CDR2 is EKD. The CDR3 loop is CACDPIRVTDKLIF. The CDR3 nucleotides read TGCGCCTGTGACCCGATACGCGTTACCGATAAACTCATCTTT.

With regard to this clone: One base away lies a much larger clone, so this may be a sequencing read error. As DNA, the CDR3 is TGTGCCTGTGACACCCTGGGGGTTCTCCCCGAAGGTATCGATAAACTCATCTTT. The encoded protein is CACDTLGVLPEGIDKLIF. The chain carries TRDV2 and TRDJ1; 7 bases match TRDD3. V was clipped by 0 bases and J by 4 bases; unmatched bases: 16. Germline V gene lookup returns CDR1 GEAIGNYY and CDR2 EKD. CDR3 size: 18 residues.

This clone has more than one count but fewer than ten. The junction does not match germline at one end; this may be a read error. The chain combines TRDV2 with TRDJ1; tentative D call: TRDD3 (7 bases). The CDR3 has 21 residues. The germline gives CDR1 GEAIGNYY, CDR2 EKD. CDR3 nucleotides: TGTGCCTGTGACTTAATGAAAGACCCTTCCCTCGTCTTGGGGGACACCGATAGACTCATCTTT. Its translation is CACDLMKDPSLVLGDTDRLIF.

In its sample, this clone is medium-sized. The same CDR3 is also encoded by other DNA sequences in this sample. This chain joins TRDV2 and TRDJ1, with TRDD3 matching over 8 bases. This CDR3 region has 20 residues. Trimming at V came to 3 bases and at J to 0 bases, leaving 20 bases not matched to a gene. Germline V gene sequence: CDR1 GEAIGNYY, CDR2 EKD. This chain's CDR3 is CACDPLINGIRPTYTDKLIF. CDR3 nucleotide sequence: TGTGCCTGTGACCCCTTAATCAACGGGATACGCCCCACATACACCGATAAACTCATCTTT.

About this clone itself: The mismatch at residue 7 between this DNA's translation and the TCRdb protein of a much larger clone likely reflects a read error; the protein shown is translated from the DNA. The V and J genes are TRDV2 and TRDJ1; tentative D call: TRDD3 (6 bases). The CDR3 has 16 amino acids. The V gene's germline CDR1 is GEAIGNYY and CDR2 EKD. The ends were cut back, 3 bases at V and 10 bases at J, with 26 bases in the middle. The CDR3 DNA reads as TGTGCCTGTGACTCCGTAGGAGGTGGGGGCCCCGGGGGACTCATCTTT. It is translated as CACDSVGGGGPGGLIF.

Note on this clone: This may be a read error: a much more frequent sequence differs by one nucleotide. The chain recombines TRDV2 with TRDJ1, with TRDD3 matching over 7 bases. Looked up from germline, CDR1 is GEAIGNYY and CDR2 is EKD. The ends lost 0 bases at V and 0 bases at J; junction bases unmatched: 3. This CDR3 has 15 residues. The CDR3 nucleotides read TGTGCCTGTGACACCCTGGGGGCCCACACCGATAAACTCATCTTT. Translation gives CACDTLGAHTDKLIF.

There are a few counts of this clone. This could be a read error, since a much larger clone is one nucleotide away. Different DNA sequences within this sample yield the same CDR3. The chain links TRDV2 to TRDJ1; 7 bases match TRDD3. The length of the CDR3 is 18 residues. The V and J ends lost 3 bases and 0 bases, in that order; junction bases with no gene match: 15. Germline loops: CDR1 GEAIGNYY, CDR2 EKD. CDR3 residues: CACDGLHSVDTYTDKLIF. CDR3 in DNA: TGTGCCTGTGACGGGCTCCACTCAGTGGATACGTACACCGATAAACTCATCTTT.